This T cell receptor (beta chain) was sequenced during a study of T cells after yellow fever vaccination. TCRdb independently ran MiXCR on the 5' RACE reads; one entry per CDR3 protein. Of under 700,000 distinct CDR3 sequences in the sample, about a sixth are singletons; the top ten hold 17%. This specimen consisted of PBMCs, obtained about 5 days after the first yellow fever vaccination. This receptor was identified in a man between 18 and 29 years old who received the YFV17D yellow fever vaccine.

In DNA form, the CDR3 reads TGTGCCAGCAGCCAAGATAGCAGGTTGCCCTATGGCTACACCTTC. Protein: CASSQDSRLPYGYTF. The rearrangement uses TRBV3-1 and TRBJ1-2; no firm D call. Deletions cut 0 bases from V and 4 bases from J, with 12 bases between. This CDR3 comprises 15 residues. Germline V gene sequence: CDR1 LGHDT, CDR2 YNNKEL (reference sequence).